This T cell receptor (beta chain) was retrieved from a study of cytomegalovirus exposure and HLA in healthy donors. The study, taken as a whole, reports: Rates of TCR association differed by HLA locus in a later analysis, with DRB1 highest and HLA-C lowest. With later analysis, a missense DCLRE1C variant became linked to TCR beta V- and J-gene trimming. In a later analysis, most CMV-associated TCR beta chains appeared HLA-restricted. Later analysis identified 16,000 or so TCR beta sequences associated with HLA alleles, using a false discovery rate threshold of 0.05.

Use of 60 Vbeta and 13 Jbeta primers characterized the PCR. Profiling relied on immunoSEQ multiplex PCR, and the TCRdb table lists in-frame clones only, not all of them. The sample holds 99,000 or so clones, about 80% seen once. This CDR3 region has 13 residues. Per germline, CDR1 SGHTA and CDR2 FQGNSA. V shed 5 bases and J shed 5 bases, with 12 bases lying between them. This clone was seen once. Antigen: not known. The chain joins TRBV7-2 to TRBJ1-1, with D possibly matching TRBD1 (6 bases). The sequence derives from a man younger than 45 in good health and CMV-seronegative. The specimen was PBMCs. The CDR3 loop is CASSRKTGTEAFF. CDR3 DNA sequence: TGTGCCAGCAGCCGAAAGACAGGAACTGAAGCTTTCTTT.